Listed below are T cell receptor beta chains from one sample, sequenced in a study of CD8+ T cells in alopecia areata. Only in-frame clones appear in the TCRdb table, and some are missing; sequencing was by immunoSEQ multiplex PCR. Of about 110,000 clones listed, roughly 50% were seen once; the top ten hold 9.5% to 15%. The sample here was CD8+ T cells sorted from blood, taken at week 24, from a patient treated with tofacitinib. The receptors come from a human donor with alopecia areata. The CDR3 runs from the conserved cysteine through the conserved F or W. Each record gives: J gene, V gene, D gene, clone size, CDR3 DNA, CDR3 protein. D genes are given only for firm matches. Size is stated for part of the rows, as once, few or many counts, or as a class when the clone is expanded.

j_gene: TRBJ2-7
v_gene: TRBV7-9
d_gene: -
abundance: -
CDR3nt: TGTGCCAGCAGACAGGACGGTACCTACGAGCAGTACTTC
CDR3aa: CASRQDGTYEQYF

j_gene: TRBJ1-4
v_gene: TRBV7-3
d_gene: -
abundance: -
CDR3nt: TGTGCCAGCAGTCCCGACAGTGAAAAACTGTTTTTT
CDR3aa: CASSPDSEKLFF

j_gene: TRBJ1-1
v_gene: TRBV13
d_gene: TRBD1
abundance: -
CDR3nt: TGTGCCAGCAGCGTCACAGGGGGCGAAGAAGCTTTCTTT
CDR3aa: CASSVTGGEEAFF

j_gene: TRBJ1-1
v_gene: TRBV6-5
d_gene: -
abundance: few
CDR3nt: TGTGCCAGCAGTTACAGAGTAAACACTGAAGCTTTCTTT
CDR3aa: CASSYRVNTEAFF

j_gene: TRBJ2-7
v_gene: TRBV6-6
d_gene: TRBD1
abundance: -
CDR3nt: TGTGCCAGCAGTTTAACCGGGACAGGGGGCTACGAGCAGTACTTC
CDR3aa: CASSLTGTGGYEQYF

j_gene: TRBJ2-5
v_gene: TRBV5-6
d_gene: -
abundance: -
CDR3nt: TGTGCCAGCAGCTTGATGCAGACCCAAGAGACCCAGTACTTC
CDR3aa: CASSLMQTQETQYF

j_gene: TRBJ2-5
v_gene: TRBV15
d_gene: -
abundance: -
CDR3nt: TGTGCCACCAGCCCTGGACATGAAGAGACCCAGTACTTC
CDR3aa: CATSPGHEETQYF

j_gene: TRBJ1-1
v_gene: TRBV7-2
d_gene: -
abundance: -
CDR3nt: TGTGCCAGCAGCTCACCGGGGACGGGCGATAGGGCTGAAGCTTTCTTT
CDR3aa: CASSSPGTGDRAEAFF

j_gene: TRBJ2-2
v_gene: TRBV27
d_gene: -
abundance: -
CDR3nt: TGTGCCAGCAGTTGGGGTCAGGAGGGCACCGGGGAGCTGTTTTTT
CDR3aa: CASSWGQEGTGELFF

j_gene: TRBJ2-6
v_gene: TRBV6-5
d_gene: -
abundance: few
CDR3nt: TGTGCCAGCAGCTCTGGGGCCAACGTCCTGACTTTC
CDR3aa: CASSSGANVLTF

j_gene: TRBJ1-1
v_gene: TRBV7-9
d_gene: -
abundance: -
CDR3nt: TGTGCCAGCAGCTTTGCGGGCGAACACACTGAAGCTTTCTTT
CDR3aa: CASSFAGEHTEAFF

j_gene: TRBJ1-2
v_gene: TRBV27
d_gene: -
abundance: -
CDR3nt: TGTGCCAGCAGCCCAGTTGAGGGCGGCTATGGCTACACCTTC
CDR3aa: CASSPVEGGYGYTF

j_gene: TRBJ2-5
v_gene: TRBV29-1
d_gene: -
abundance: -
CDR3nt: TGCAGCGTTGTAAGAGGGGCACAAGAGACCCAGTACTTC
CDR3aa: CSVVRGAQETQYF

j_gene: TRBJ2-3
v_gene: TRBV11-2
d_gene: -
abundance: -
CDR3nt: TGTGCCAGCAGCTTAGGTGTCGGATTCACAGATACGCAGTATTTT
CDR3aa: CASSLGVGFTDTQYF

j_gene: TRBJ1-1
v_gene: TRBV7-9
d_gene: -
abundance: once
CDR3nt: TGTGCCAGCAGCCGTGGGGCCGGGATAGACACTGAAGCTTTCTTT
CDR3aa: CASSRGAGIDTEAFF

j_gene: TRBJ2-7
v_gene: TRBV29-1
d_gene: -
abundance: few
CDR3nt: TGCAGCGTTGAACGGGACAACTCCTACGAGCAGTACTTC
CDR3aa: CSVERDNSYEQYF

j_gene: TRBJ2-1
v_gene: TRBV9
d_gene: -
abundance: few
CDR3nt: TGTGCCAGCAGCGTAGCGGGGGCCCTATACAATGAGCAGTTCTTC
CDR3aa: CASSVAGALYNEQFF

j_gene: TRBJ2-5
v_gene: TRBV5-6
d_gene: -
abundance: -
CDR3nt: TGTGCCAGCAGCTTGCGCCAGTACTTC
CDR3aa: CASSLRQYF

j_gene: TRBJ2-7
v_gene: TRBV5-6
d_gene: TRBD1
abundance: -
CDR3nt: TGTGCCAGCAGCCGGGCGGGACAGGGAGACTACGAGCAGTACTTC
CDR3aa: CASSRAGQGDYEQYF

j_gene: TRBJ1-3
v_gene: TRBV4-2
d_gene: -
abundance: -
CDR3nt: TGTGCCAGCAGCCAAACTAGAACCGTACCTACTGGAAACACCATATATTTT
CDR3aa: CASSQTRTVPTGNTIYF

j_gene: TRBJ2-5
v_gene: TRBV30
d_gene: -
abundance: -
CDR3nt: TGTGCCTGGAATTTGGGGCTTCAAGAGACCCAGTACTTC
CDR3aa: CAWNLGLQETQYF

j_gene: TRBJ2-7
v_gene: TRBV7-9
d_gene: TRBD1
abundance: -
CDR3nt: TGTGCCAGCAGTCCGAAATTCTCCGGGACAGAAAACTACGAGCAGTACTTC
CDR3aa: CASSPKFSGTENYEQYF

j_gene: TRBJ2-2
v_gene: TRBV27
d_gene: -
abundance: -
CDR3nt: TGTGCCAGCAGTTTACACCTCACCGGGGAGCTGTTTTTT
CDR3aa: CASSLHLTGELFF

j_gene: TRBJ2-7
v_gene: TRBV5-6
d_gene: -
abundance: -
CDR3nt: TGTGCCAGCAGCTTGGGGCTATCCCACGAGCAGTACTTC
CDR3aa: CASSLGLSHEQYF

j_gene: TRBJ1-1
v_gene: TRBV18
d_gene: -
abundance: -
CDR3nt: TGTGCCAGCTCACCCCCCATGATGAACACTGAAGCTTTCTTT
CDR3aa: CASSPPMMNTEAFF

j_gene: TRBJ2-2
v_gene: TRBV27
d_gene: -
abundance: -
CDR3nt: TGTGCCAGCAGTTCTGACACCGGGGAGCTGTTTTTT
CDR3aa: CASSSDTGELFF

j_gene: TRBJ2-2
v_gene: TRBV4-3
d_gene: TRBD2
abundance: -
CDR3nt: TGCGCCAGCAGCCAAGCAGCGGGGGACTCAACCGGGGAGCTGTTTTTT
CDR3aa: CASSQAAGDSTGELFF

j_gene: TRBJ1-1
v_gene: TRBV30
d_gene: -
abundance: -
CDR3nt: TGTGCCTGGAGTGTACCGGAGAGGCGGAACACTGAAGCTTTCTTT
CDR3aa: CAWSVPERRNTEAFF

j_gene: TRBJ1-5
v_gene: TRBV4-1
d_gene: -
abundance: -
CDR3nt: TGCGCCAGCAGCCAAGACAGGGGTCAGCCCCAGCATTTT
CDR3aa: CASSQDRGQPQHF

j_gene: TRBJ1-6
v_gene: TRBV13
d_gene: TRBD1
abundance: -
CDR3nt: TGTGCCAGCAGCTTAAACAGGGGGCGATCACCCCTCCACTTT
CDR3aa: CASSLNRGRSPLHF

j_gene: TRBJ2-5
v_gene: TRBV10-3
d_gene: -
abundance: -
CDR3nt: TGTGCCATCAGTGACACGGAGACCCAGTACTTC
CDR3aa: CAISDTETQYF

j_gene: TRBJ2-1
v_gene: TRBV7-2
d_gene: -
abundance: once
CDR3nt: TGTGCCAGCAGCTCCACACAGGGTAACAATGAGCAGTTCTTC
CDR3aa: CASSSTQGNNEQFF

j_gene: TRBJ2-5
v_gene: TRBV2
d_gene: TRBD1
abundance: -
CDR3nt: TGTGCCAGCAGGGGACAGGGGGCTTCAGAGACCCAGTACTTC
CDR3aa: CASRGQGASETQYF

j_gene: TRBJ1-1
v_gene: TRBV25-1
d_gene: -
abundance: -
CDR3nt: TGTGCCAGCAGTGAATGGGGGGATACCGAAGCTTTCTTT
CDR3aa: CASSEWGDTEAFF

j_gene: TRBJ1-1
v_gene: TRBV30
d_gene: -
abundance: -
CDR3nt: TGTGCCTGGAGTACCGGGCTTGGGACTGAAGCTTTCTTT
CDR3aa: CAWSTGLGTEAFF

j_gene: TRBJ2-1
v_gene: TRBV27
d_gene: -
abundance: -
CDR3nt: TGTGCCAGCAGCAAGGACAGCCATGAGCAGTTCTTC
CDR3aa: CASSKDSHEQFF

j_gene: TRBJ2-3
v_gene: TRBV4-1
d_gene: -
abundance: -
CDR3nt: TGCGCCAGCAGCCAAGTCTTGAGTAGCACAGATACGCAGTATTTT
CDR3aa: CASSQVLSSTDTQYF

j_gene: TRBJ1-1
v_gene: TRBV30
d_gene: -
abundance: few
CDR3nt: TGTGCCTGCCAACCCGGCGGGGACACTGAAGCTTTCTTT
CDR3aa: CACQPGGDTEAFF

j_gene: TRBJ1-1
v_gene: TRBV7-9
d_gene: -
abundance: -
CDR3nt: TGTGCCAGCAGCCACGACATGGCCACTCAGGGCCCGGGGGCTGAAGCTTTCTTT
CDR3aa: CASSHDMATQGPGAEAFF

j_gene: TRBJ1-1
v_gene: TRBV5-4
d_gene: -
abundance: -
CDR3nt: TGTGCCACCAGTCGGGAGGAGAGCACTGAAGCTTTCTTT
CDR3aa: CATSREESTEAFF

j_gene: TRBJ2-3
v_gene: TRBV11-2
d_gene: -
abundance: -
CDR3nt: TGTGCCAGCAGCCGAAAAGGGGATACGCAGTATTTT
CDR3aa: CASSRKGDTQYF

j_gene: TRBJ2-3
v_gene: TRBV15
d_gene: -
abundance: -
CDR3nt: TGTGCCACCAGCGACTACCCCGAGTTTAGCACAGATACGCAGTATTTT
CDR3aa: CATSDYPEFSTDTQYF

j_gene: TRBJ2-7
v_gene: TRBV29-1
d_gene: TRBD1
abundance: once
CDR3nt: TGTAGCGTCCACACCCACACAGGGGTTCATCGAGAGCAGTACTTC
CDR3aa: CSVHTHTGVHREQYF

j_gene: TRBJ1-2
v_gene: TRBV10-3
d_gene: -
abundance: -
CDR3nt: TGTGCCATCAGTGAGACAGGGTCTAACTATGGCTACACCTTC
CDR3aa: CAISETGSNYGYTF

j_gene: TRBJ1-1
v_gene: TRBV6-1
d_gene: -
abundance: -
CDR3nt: TGTGCCAGCAGTGAAGCGCAAATGAGAAGGACTGAAGCTTTCTTT
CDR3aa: CASSEAQMRRTEAFF

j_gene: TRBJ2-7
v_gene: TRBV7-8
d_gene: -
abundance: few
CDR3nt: TGTGCCAGCACGATCCGGGACTCTTCCTACGAGCAGTACTTC
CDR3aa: CASTIRDSSYEQYF

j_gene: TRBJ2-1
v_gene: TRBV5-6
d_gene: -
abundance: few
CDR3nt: TGTGCCAGCACCCGGCGGAGTGAGCAGTTCTTC
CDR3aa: CASTRRSEQFF

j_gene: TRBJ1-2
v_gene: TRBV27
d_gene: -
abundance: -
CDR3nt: TGTGCCACCCTGGAGAACTATGGCTACACCTTC
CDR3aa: CATLENYGYTF

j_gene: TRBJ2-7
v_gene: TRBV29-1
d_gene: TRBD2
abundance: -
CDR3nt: TGCAGCGTTGAAGTTTATGGCGGGGGGATCTCCTACGAGCAGTACTTC
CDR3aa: CSVEVYGGGISYEQYF

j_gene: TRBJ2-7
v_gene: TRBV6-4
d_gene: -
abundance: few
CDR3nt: TGTGCCAGCAGTCTCGAGGGGGTCCCCTACGAGCAGTACTTC
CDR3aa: CASSLEGVPYEQYF

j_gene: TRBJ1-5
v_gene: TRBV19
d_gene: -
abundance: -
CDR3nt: TGTGCCAGTAGTATTAGGGACGAGAATCAGCCCCAGCATTTT
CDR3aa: CASSIRDENQPQHF

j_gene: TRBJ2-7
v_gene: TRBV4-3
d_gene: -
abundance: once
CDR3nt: TGCGCCAGCAGCCAAGATGCCGGGTACGAGCAGTACTTC
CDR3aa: CASSQDAGYEQYF

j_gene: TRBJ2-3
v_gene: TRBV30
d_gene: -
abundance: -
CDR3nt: TGTGCCTGGGGCGGAGGGGCTACCCCTCGCACAGATACGCAGTATTTT
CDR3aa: CAWGGGATPRTDTQYF

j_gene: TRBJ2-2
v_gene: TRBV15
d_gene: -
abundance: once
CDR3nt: TGTGCCACCCTGAGCACGACACTAAACACCGGGGAGCTGTTTTTT
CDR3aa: CATLSTTLNTGELFF

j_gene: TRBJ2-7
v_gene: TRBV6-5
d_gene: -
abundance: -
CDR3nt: TGTGCCAGCAGTTACTCTCCCCGACCTTCCGAGGGAGACCAGTACTTC
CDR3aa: CASSYSPRPSEGDQYF

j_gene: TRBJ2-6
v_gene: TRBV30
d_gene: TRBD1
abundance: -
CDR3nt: TGTGCCTGGAGTACACAGACAGGGCCCCTACTATTCTCTGGGGCCAACGTCCTGACTTTC
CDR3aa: CAWSTQTGPLLFSGANVLTF

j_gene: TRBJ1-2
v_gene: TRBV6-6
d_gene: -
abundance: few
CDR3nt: TGTGCCAGCAGTTACTCAACAGAAGACTATGGCTACACCTTC
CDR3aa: CASSYSTEDYGYTF